This TCR beta chain was captured by sequencing in a study of blood T cell repertoires in COVID-19. On the study more broadly: Spain, Italy and the United States supplied samples that represented acute and convalescent COVID-19.

Germline loops: CDR1 MNHEY, CDR2 SVGAGI. Trimming removed 5 bases from V and 7 bases from J; junction bases left unmatched: 10. The length of the CDR3 is 15 residues. The table came from immunoSEQ multiplex PCR; TCRdb's copy has only in-frame clones and leaves some out. Of about 140,000 clones in the sample, roughly 88% were seen once. The specimen sequenced was peripheral blood. The TCR originated in a man between 65 and 80 years old with acute or convalescent COVID-19. The V gene is TRBV6-5, the J gene TRBJ2-1; 8 bases align to TRBD2. The CDR3: CASSPTSEGINEQFF. The CDR3 DNA follows: TGTGCCAGCAGTCCGACTAGCGAAGGTATTAATGAGCAGTTCTTC.